Listed here are 11 T cell receptor beta chains from one sample, sequenced in a study of blood T cell repertoires in COVID-19. Method: immunoSEQ multiplex PCR; TCRdb's copy keeps in-frame clones and lacks some. Counted here are 180,000 or so clones, more than 70% occurring once; the ten biggest clones make up about 6%. The sample consisted of PBMCs or T cells enriched from blood (not recorded which). The receptor set was obtained from a man aged 35 to 55 with acute COVID-19.

The chain uses TRBV14 and TRBJ1-2, with 9 bases matching TRBD1. V shed 6 bases and J 0 bases; nucleotides not matched to a gene: 5. CDR1 and CDR2 from the germline V gene are SGHDN and FVKESK. CDR3 length equals 15 residues. The CDR3 region has the DNA TGTGCCAGCAGAGGACAGGGGCGAGCTAACTATGGCTACACCTTC. It encodes CASRGQGRANYGYTF. Complete variable domain (other parts from reference TRBV14 and TRBJ1-2): EAGVTQFPSHSVIEKGQTVTLRCDPISGHDNLYWYRRVMGKEIKFLLHFVKESKQDESGMPNNRFLAERTGGTYSTLKVQPAELEDSGVYFCASRGQGRANYGYTFGSGTRLTVV.

The gene calls are TRBV3-1 (or the pseudogene TRBV3-2) and TRBJ1-5; D is possibly TRBD1 (6 bases). Germline V gene sequence: CDR1 LGHDT, CDR2 YNNKEL (reference sequence). This CDR3 contains 15 residues. The ends were cut back, 3 bases at V and 3 bases at J, with 12 bases in the middle. The CDR3 DNA follows: TGTGCCAGCAGCCACTCGGACAGACCCAATCAGCCCCAGCATTTT. This gives the protein CASSHSDRPNQPQHF.

The V call is TRBV10-3, the J call TRBJ1-1; D unresolved. The CDR3 spans 14 residues. Germline V gene data show CDR1 as ENHRY and CDR2 as SYGVKD. V was cut by 2 bases and J by 0 bases, with 7 bases left in between. CDR3 DNA sequence: TGTGCCATCAGTGAGCAGGCGTTGAACACTGAAGCTTTCTTT. Amino acid sequence: CAISEQALNTEAFF.

The chain is built from TRBV7-2 and TRBJ1-5, with D hard to call. The CDR3 is made up of 13 amino acids. Germline CDR1 reads SGHTA; CDR2 reads FQGNSA. The V end was cut by 1 base, the J end by 5 bases, with 6 bases between. CDR3 sequence (DNA): TGTGCCAGCAGCTTAGGTCAGTATCAGCCCCAGCATTTT. Encoded protein: CASSLGQYQPQHF.

V and J are TRBV28 and TRBJ1-5; no reliable D call. V was pared by 5 bases and J by 9 bases, with 11 bases between. Germline values: CDR1 MDHEN, CDR2 SYDVKM. The CDR3 loop spans 12 amino acids. The CDR3 DNA reads as TGTGCCAGCAGTGCAGGCTTAGGGCCCCAGCATTTT. It encodes CASSAGLGPQHF.

CDR3 protein: CASSYPFQGSSNEQFF. The CDR3, as DNA: TGTGCCAGCAGTTACCCATTTCAGGGGAGTAGTAATGAGCAGTTCTTC. The chain joins TRBV6-2 or TRBV6-3 to TRBJ2-1; a possible D gene is TRBD1 (6 bases). The CDR3 is 16 amino acids. Deletions cut 2 bases from V and 7 bases from J, with 18 bases between. CDR1 MNHEY and CDR2 SVGEGT come from the germline V gene.

V usage is TRBV30 and J usage is TRBJ1-1, with D unresolved. The CDR3 has 17 residues. Between the trimmed V and J ends, which lost 0 bases and 1 base, there was a span of 18 bases. Germline CDR1 is GTSNPN and CDR2 is SVGIG (reference sequence). CDR3 sequence: CAWSVERGGEGNTEAFF. In DNA, the CDR3 is TGTGCCTGGAGTGTAGAACGAGGAGGTGAGGGGAACACTGAAGCTTTCTTT. Combining the CDR3 with reference TRBV30 and TRBJ1-1 gives the whole variable domain SQTIHQWPATLVQPVGSPLSLECTVEGTSNPNLYWYRQAAGRGLQLLFYSVGIGQISSEVPQNLSASRPQDRQFILSSKKLLLSDSGFYLCAWSVERGGEGNTEAFFGQGTRLTVV.

The gene calls are TRBV7-3 and TRBJ2-2; possibly TRBD2 for D (5 bases). CDR3 length: 14 residues. Germline V lookup: CDR1 SGHTA, CDR2 FQGTGA. V was clipped by 4 bases and J by 5 bases, with 11 bases between them. This CDR3 is CASSSSGTTGELFF. In DNA, the CDR3 is TGTGCCAGCAGCTCCAGCGGCACTACCGGGGAGCTGTTTTTT. The variable domain in full, with the rest retrieved from reference TRBV7-3 and TRBJ2-2, is GAGVSQTPSNKVTEKGKYVELRCDPISGHTALYWYRQSLGQGPEFLIYFQGTGAADDSGLPNDRFFAVRPEGSVSTLKIQRTERGDSAVYLCASSSSGTTGELFFGEGSRLTVL.

This clone appeared a single time. The chain recombines TRBV24-1 with TRBJ2-7; 7 bases map to TRBD2. The CDR3 runs to 14 residues. CDR1 and CDR2 from the germline V gene are KGHDR and SFDVKD. Trimming took 8 bases from V and 5 from J; bases not matched to a gene: 11. The CDR3 loop reads CATNVAGASHEQYF. The CDR3 nucleotides are TGTGCCACCAATGTGGCGGGAGCGTCCCACGAGCAGTACTTC.

The J gene is TRBJ2-3, the V gene TRBV11-1, with a possible D match to TRBD2 (6 bases). Germline lookup yields CDR1 SGHAT and CDR2 FQDESV (reference sequence). V was pared by 6 bases and J by 11 bases, with 18 bases between. CDR3 length: 13 amino acids. This chain's CDR3 is CASSPTRDSQQYF. The CDR3 DNA follows: TGTGCCAGCAGTCCAACGCGGGACTCTCAGCAGTATTTT.

This rearrangement joins TRBV29-1 to TRBJ1-5; TRBD1 matches 10 bases. V was clipped by 7 bases and J by 5 bases; unmatched bases: 5. This CDR3 has 13 residues. Germline CDR1 reads SQVTM; CDR2 reads ANQGSEA. The CDR3 DNA follows: TGCAGCGCCCGGACAGGGGGGGATCAGCCCCAGCATTTT. Protein sequence: CSARTGGDQPQHF. Full variable domain (rest looked up from reference TRBV29-1 and TRBJ1-5): SAVISQKPSRDICQRGTSLTIQCQVDSQVTMMFWYRQQPGQSLTLIATANQGSEATYESGFVIDKFPISRPNLTFSTLTVSNMSPEDSSIYLCSARTGGDQPQHFGDGTRLSIL.